The 7 T cell receptor beta chains given below trace back to one sample, sequenced in a study of blood T cell repertoires in COVID-19. Profiling relied on immunoSEQ multiplex PCR, and the TCRdb table lists in-frame clones only, not all of them. Of 250,000 to 350,000 clones listed, about nine tenths were seen once; the top ten hold roughly 2.3%. The sequencing input was peripheral blood. The source of these receptors is a man between 18 and 29 years old with active or convalescent COVID-19.

CDR3 nucleotide sequence: TGTGCCAGCGGGCTCTTGGCCTACGAGCAGTACTTC. It specifies CASGLLAYEQYF. The rearrangement uses TRBV2 and TRBJ2-7, with no clear D. V lost 8 bases to trimming and J lost 2 bases, with 10 bases between them. CDR3 length: 12 amino acids. Germline-derived CDR1 and CDR2 are SNHLY and FYNNEI.

The chain is built from TRBV15 and TRBJ2-3; 7 bases are shared with TRBD1. Germline lookup yields CDR1 LNHNV and CDR2 YYDKDF (reference sequence). The CDR3 has 15 residues. Unmatched junction bases numbered 3, after V lost 1 base and J lost 2 bases. CDR3 region: CATSRGDSSTDTQYF. CDR3 DNA sequence: TGTGCCACCAGCAGAGGGGACAGCTCCACAGATACGCAGTATTTT.

The chain is built from TRBV9 and TRBJ1-1; no clear D. V lost 4 bases and J lost 4, with 14 bases in between. From germline, CDR1 is SGDLS and CDR2 YYNGEE. The CDR3 consists of 14 residues. CDR3 residues: CASSPEGGGTEAFF. In DNA, the CDR3 is TGTGCCAGCAGCCCCGAGGGCGGAGGCACTGAAGCTTTCTTT.

The genes are TRBV6-5 and TRBJ2-7, with a possible D match to TRBD2 (6 bases). Per the germline V gene, CDR1 is MNHEY and CDR2 is SVGAGI. The CDR3 extends over 15 amino acids. V lost 2 bases and J lost 5, with 16 bases in between. CDR3 sequence reads: CASSYDSRRRDEQYF. The CDR3 bases are TGTGCCAGCAGTTACGACTCCCGGAGGAGGGACGAGCAGTACTTC.

The genes are TRBV7-8 and TRBJ1-3, with TRBD1 matching 12 bases. Germline CDR1 and CDR2: SGHVS and FQNEAQ. The V and J ends lost 1 base and 4 bases, in that order; junction bases with no gene match: 8. This CDR3 region has 18 residues. The CDR3 coding sequence is TGTGCCAGCAGCTTAGTCCCGGGACAGGGGGCGACAGGAAACACCATATATTTT. Translation: CASSLVPGQGATGNTIYF.

The V call is TRBV3-1 (or the pseudogene TRBV3-2), the J call TRBJ2-7, with TRBD2 matching over 11 bases. The germline V gene encodes CDR1 LGHDT and CDR2 YNNKEL (reference sequence). This CDR3 is built from 18 residues. V lost 1 base, J lost 0 bases, and 8 bases stayed unmatched. The CDR3 coding sequence is TGTGCCAGCAGCCAAGTTAGCGGGAGGGCCCAAAACTCCTACGAGCAGTACTTC. It yields the protein CASSQVSGRAQNSYEQYF.

This clone was observed a single time. The chain's CDR3 is CASSMFDQGNEQFF. The CDR3 DNA sequence: TGTGCCAGCAGCATGTTCGACCAGGGAAATGAGCAGTTCTTC. This chain joins TRBV3-1 (or the pseudogene TRBV3-2) and TRBJ2-1; a possible D gene is TRBD1 (5 bases). There are 14 residues in the CDR3. Looked up from germline, CDR1 is LGHDT and CDR2 is YNNKEL (reference sequence). The V gene lost 5 bases and the J gene lost 7 bases, with 15 bases spanning the gap.